This T cell receptor (beta chain) was documented in a study of T cell changes during pregnancy in multiple sclerosis. TCRdb's table, derived via immunoSEQ multiplex PCR, lists solely in-frame clones and lacks some. The sample includes some 44,000 clones, around 90% of them seen just once. CDR3 length equals 12 residues. V was shortened by 5 bases and J by 15 bases, with 17 bases between the two germline ends. The germline V gene has CDR1 SGHTA and CDR2 FQGNSA. The source of this sequence is a female donor with multiple sclerosis, enrolled in a pregnancy study. This chain links TRBV7-2 with TRBJ2-1; possibly TRBD2 for D (7 bases). This material consisted of CD4+ T cells from peripheral blood mononuclear cells, taken before pregnancy. This chain's CDR3 is CASSRGGPSWFF. CDR3 bases: TGTGCCAGCAGCCGCGGGGGCCCCTCCTGGTTCTTC.